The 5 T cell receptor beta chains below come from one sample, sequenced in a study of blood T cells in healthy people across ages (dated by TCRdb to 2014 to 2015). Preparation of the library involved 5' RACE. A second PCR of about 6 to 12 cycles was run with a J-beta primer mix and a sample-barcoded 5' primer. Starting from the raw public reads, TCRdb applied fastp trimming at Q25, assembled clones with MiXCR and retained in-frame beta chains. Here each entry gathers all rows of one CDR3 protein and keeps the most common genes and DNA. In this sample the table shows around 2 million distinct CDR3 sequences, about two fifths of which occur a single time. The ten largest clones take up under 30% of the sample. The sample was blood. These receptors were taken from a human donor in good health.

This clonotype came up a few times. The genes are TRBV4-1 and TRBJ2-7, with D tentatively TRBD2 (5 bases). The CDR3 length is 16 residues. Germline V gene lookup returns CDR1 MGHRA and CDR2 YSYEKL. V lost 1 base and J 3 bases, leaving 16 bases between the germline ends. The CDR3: CASSQARGRGFYEQYF. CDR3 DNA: TGCGCCAGCAGCCAAGCCCGGGGTAGAGGGTTCTACGAGCAGTACTTC.

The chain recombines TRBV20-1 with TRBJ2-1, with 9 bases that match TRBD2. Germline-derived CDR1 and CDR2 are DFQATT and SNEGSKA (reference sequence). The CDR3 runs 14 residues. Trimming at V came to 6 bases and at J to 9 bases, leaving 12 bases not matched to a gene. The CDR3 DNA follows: TGCAGTGCCTACTCAGCGGGGGGAGGGGGTGAGCAGTTCTTC. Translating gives CSAYSAGGGGEQFF.

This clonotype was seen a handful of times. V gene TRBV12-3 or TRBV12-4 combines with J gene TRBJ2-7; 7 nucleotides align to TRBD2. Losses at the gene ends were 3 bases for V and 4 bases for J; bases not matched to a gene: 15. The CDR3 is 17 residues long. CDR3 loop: CASSFFLSGVEKYEQYF. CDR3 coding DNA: TGTGCCAGCAGTTTTTTCTTAAGCGGGGTAGAGAAGTACGAGCAGTACTTC.

The CDR3 nucleotides read TGCGCCAGCAGCCCGGGGACAGGCCCACGATTTGGTCTCTACGAGCAGTACTTC. It yields the protein CASSPGTGPRFGLYEQYF. The chain combines TRBV5-1 with TRBJ2-7; 8 nucleotides agree with TRBD1. With V trimmed by 4 bases and J by 3 bases, 18 bases remained unmatched. Germline CDR1 reads SGHRS; CDR2 reads YFSETQ. The CDR3 runs to 18 residues.

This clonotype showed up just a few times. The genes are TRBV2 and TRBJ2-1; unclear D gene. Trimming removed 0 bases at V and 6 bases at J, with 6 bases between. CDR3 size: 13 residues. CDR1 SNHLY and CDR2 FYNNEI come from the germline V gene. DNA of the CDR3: TGTGCCAGCAGTGAAGCGGATCTCAATGAGCAGTTCTTC. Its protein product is CASSEADLNEQFF.